Sequencing of this T cell receptor (beta chain) was carried out in a study of CXCR3-negative and CXCR3-positive naive CD8 T cells (dated by TCRdb to about 2019). Looking at the study overall: In total, roughly 140 million TRB reads were obtained, which works out to roughly 1.5 +/- 0.3 million reads per library. Diversity and physicochemical repertoire analyses covered about a dozen donors pooled from two independent experiments. For the TRBV-TRBJ cluster analysis, the naive subsets came from roughly 5 donors, while the memory cells came from 3 donors.

TCRdb shows the sequencer as NextSeq 550. The Human TCR Profiling Kit (MiLaboratory) was used to make UMI-labeled 5' RACE TRB cDNA libraries. The full amount of extracted RNA was used for cDNA synthesis, and the full amount of resulting cDNA was used for PCR amplification. The libraries were made side by side, with each library going through the same number of PCR cycles. Under the source paper's analysis protocol: With a minimum of two reads required per UMI, MIGEC and MiXCR pulled out about 52,000 +/- 9,100 unique UMI-labeled TRB cDNA molecules from each library. An average of approximately 40,000 +/- 10,000 functional in-frame TRB CDR3 nucleotide clonotypes without stop codons was found per library. After each sample was downsampled to 5000 UMI-labeled TRB molecules, VDJtools was used to calculate diversity metrics such as normalized Shannon-Wiener and Chao1. Clonotype-size-weighted physicochemical properties of the central five CDR3 residues (interaction energy, strength, volume and Kidera factor 4) were computed in VDJtools. TCRdb reprocessed the reads, so every CDR3 protein sequence counts as one entry and DNA is not shown. The V and J calls, along with clone size, are taken from TCRdb and not from the paper's own processing. The sample table includes 150,000 to 170,000 distinct CDR3 sequences. Nearly 0.5% of the sample comes from the top ten.

About this clonotype itself: The antigen it recognizes is unknown.

Study-wide conclusions, independent of this receptor: TRB CDR3s from CXCR3-positive naive cells showed higher hydrophobicity (lower Kidera factor 4), lower energy, and higher strength and volume indices than CXCR3-negative naive cells. Surface CD5, linked to self-reactivity in mice, was comparable between naive subsets; TCR interaction strength was therefore also inferred from TRB CDR3 physicochemical properties. CXCR3 expression partially decreased after cryopreservation, so most assays used freshly isolated PBMCs. TRBV-TRBJ usage was similar between naive CXCR3-negative and CXCR3-positive cells from the same donor, while memory cells showed distinct patterns. Both naive subsets had comparably high repertoire diversity, while memory CD8+ T cells had much lower repertoire diversity.

Including the terminal cysteine and phenylalanine, the CDR3 comprises 14 residues. The coding DNA is unavailable. The germline V gene supplies CDR1 LGHNA and CDR2 YNFKEQ. Each CD8+ T cell subset was flow-sorted in triplicate, with approximately 300,000 cells per subset placed directly into RLT lysis buffer. Naive CD8+ T cells were defined stringently as CD45RO-CCR7+CD27+CD95- to exclude memory contaminants. Using standard density gradient centrifugation, peripheral blood mononuclear cells were isolated from buffy coats. A FACSAria III was used to flow-sort naive CXCR3-negative and CXCR3-positive CD8+ T cells. Total RNA was extracted from sorted cells with an RNeasy Mini Kit.

The sample taken for sequencing was naive CXCR3+ CD8+ T cells from blood. The sample's cell subset or site, from its label and the paper: CD45RO-CCR7+CD27+CD95- naive CD8+ T cells expressing CXCR3 (TNR3+). This clonotype originated in a human donor in good health. Some clones in this sample may be carry-over from other donors' samples. The sequence links TRBV4-2 to TRBJ2-1; TCRdb returns TRBD1, unconfirmable since there is no DNA. The CDR3 reads CASRRGGLDNEQFF.